These T cell receptor beta chains were read from a single sample in a study of beta chain features in type 1 diabetes. Clones were read by immunoSEQ multiplex PCR, and TCRdb kept only the in-frame ones, dropping some. The table includes about 400,000 clones, about 12% detected once. Sequencing was done on a sample of naive CD4+ T cells from blood. The origin of the receptors is a woman between 18 and 29 years old with type 1 diabetes. Each CDR3 is given without its conserved first and last residue. Each record gives: V gene, J gene, CDR3 protein.

V gene: TRBV6-5; J gene: TRBJ2-7; CDR3 protein: ASSYSGQGAYEQY
V gene: TRBV7-2; J gene: TRBJ2-3; CDR3 protein: ASSLDGRGDTQY
V gene: TRBV7-9; J gene: TRBJ1-2; CDR3 protein: ASSLVDSYYGYT
V gene: TRBV18; J gene: TRBJ1-4; CDR3 protein: ASSPSGQGHEKLF
V gene: TRBV19; J gene: TRBJ2-1; CDR3 protein: ASSMAAQYVHEQF
V gene: TRBV13; J gene: TRBJ2-3; CDR3 protein: ASSGTRVITDTQY
V gene: TRBV15; J gene: TRBJ1-5; CDR3 protein: ATSRQGGNQPQH
V gene: TRBV2; J gene: TRBJ2-1; CDR3 protein: ASRWGTSGRIHNEQF
V gene: TRBV28; J gene: TRBJ2-2; CDR3 protein: ASIRETGELF
V gene: TRBV4-1; J gene: TRBJ2-2; CDR3 protein: ASRRTSGNVGELF
V gene: TRBV28; J gene: TRBJ2-2; CDR3 protein: ASTPGQGVTGELF
V gene: TRBV9; J gene: TRBJ2-6; CDR3 protein: ASSPRSSGGYSGANVLT
V gene: TRBV6-6; J gene: TRBJ1-1; CDR3 protein: ASTRGENTEAF
V gene: TRBV2; J gene: TRBJ1-5; CDR3 protein: ASSPGLPSNQPQH
V gene: TRBV9; J gene: TRBJ2-1; CDR3 protein: ASSVGGTGHEQF
V gene: TRBV19; J gene: TRBJ2-5; CDR3 protein: ASSIGSSGTSETQY
V gene: TRBV7-3; J gene: TRBJ1-1; CDR3 protein: ASSPTTGISAEAF
V gene: TRBV27; J gene: TRBJ1-1; CDR3 protein: ASSFWPNTEAF
V gene: TRBV21-1; J gene: TRBJ2-7; CDR3 protein: ARPPRGGPYEQY
V gene: TRBV29-1; J gene: TRBJ1-5; CDR3 protein: SVGGGGAHQPQH
V gene: TRBV6-1; J gene: TRBJ2-3; CDR3 protein: AISEPKGQGALTDTQY
V gene: TRBV23-1; J gene: TRBJ1-5; CDR3 protein: ASSQSCQGIRQPQH
V gene: TRBV29-1; J gene: TRBJ2-5; CDR3 protein: SVVRGYQETQY
V gene: TRBV9; J gene: TRBJ2-6; CDR3 protein: ASSVGAEIANVLT
V gene: TRBV29-1; J gene: TRBJ2-1; CDR3 protein: SVDVTHSYNEQF
V gene: TRBV2; J gene: TRBJ2-7; CDR3 protein: ASQARTKDYEQY
V gene: TRBV5-4; J gene: TRBJ2-7; CDR3 protein: ASSLGTTYEQY
V gene: TRBV9; J gene: TRBJ2-1; CDR3 protein: ASSVQTSSYNEQF
V gene: TRBV18; J gene: TRBJ2-7; CDR3 protein: ASSAGQGDYEQY
V gene: TRBV4-1; J gene: TRBJ2-5; CDR3 protein: ASSQALQETQY
V gene: TRBV14; J gene: TRBJ1-1; CDR3 protein: ASSPPTAVNTEAF
V gene: TRBV5-1; J gene: TRBJ2-1; CDR3 protein: ASRLAGGPYNEQF
V gene: TRBV5-6; J gene: TRBJ1-5; CDR3 protein: ASSRDRAVSQPQH
V gene: TRBV29-1; J gene: TRBJ1-1; CDR3 protein: SVGEGGNTEAF
V gene: TRBV7-9; J gene: TRBJ1-4; CDR3 protein: ASSAQGEKLF
V gene: TRBV7-9; J gene: TRBJ1-4; CDR3 protein: ASMLQNEKLF
V gene: TRBV6-6; J gene: TRBJ1-2; CDR3 protein: ASRSPTGTYGYT
V gene: TRBV30; J gene: TRBJ1-1; CDR3 protein: AWSGALEAF
V gene: TRBV7-2; J gene: TRBJ2-3; CDR3 protein: ASSLVAGRVTDTQY
V gene: TRBV7-9; J gene: TRBJ1-2; CDR3 protein: ASSTLPQDYGYT
V gene: TRBV6-5; J gene: TRBJ2-3; CDR3 protein: ASMQGDTQY
V gene: TRBV4-1; J gene: TRBJ2-2; CDR3 protein: ASSPLDRGVTGELF
V gene: TRBV29-1; J gene: TRBJ2-5; CDR3 protein: SVEPDYQETQY
V gene: TRBV9; J gene: TRBJ2-1; CDR3 protein: ASSVVSSYNEQF
V gene: TRBV7-9; J gene: TRBJ1-5; CDR3 protein: ASSRADRNQPQH
V gene: TRBV4-2; J gene: TRBJ2-2; CDR3 protein: ASSQGAGNTGELF
V gene: TRBV10-2; J gene: TRBJ1-1; CDR3 protein: ASSVDRSEAF
V gene: TRBV7-2; J gene: TRBJ2-2; CDR3 protein: ASSLGDRLSGELF
V gene: TRBV7-2; J gene: TRBJ2-7; CDR3 protein: ASSPADRVYEQY
V gene: TRBV7-2; J gene: TRBJ2-7; CDR3 protein: ASSFQGSGEQY
V gene: TRBV5-6; J gene: TRBJ2-5; CDR3 protein: ASSFRETQY
V gene: TRBV28; J gene: TRBJ2-7; CDR3 protein: ASSLEGPYEQY
V gene: TRBV30; J gene: TRBJ1-1; CDR3 protein: AWSPHHGNEAF